The next 11 T cell receptor beta chains were all read from a single sample in a study of Ad26.COV2.S vaccination and SARS-CoV-2 variants. Measured with immunoSEQ multiplex PCR; TCRdb has only the in-frame clones, and not every one. This sample has roughly 320,000 clones; approximately 86% occur once, and the top ten carry around 1.9%. The sample's treatment: roughly 18 received Ad26.COV2.S at low or high dose, single or two shots; roughly five received placebo; per-sample allocation not given. After the first vaccine or placebo injection, samples were drawn on day 63. The sample was peripheral blood, taken in a trial of Ad26.COV2.S vaccine versus placebo. The receptors here all came from a person aged 18-60 years who received the Ad26.COV2.S COVID-19 vaccine or a placebo.

The genes are TRBV5-1 and TRBJ1-5, with TRBD1 as a possible D gene (6 bases). This CDR3 region has 15 residues. Germline assignment: CDR1 SGHRS and CDR2 YFSETQ. Trimming pared 2 bases from V and 1 base from J, leaving 10 bases between. CDR3 protein: CASSLAGVSNQPQHF. CDR3 nucleotides: TGCGCCAGCAGCTTAGCAGGGGTAAGCAATCAGCCCCAGCATTTT.

The V call is TRBV6-2 or TRBV6-3, the J call TRBJ1-5, with D perhaps matching TRBD1 (5 bases). The germline V and J ends were trimmed by 5 bases and 4 bases, with 9 bases remaining between them. Germline lookup yields CDR1 MNHEY and CDR2 SVGEGT. The CDR3 has 13 amino acids. CDR3 nucleotides: TGTGCCAGCAGTCAGGGTATTAATCAGCCCCAGCATTTT. This codes for CASSQGINQPQHF.

This rearrangement joins TRBV21-1 to TRBJ2-3; TRBD2 was called by the table and not checked on the DNA. TRBV21-1 is flagged as a pseudogene. This CDR3 region has 17 residues. CDR3 loop: CASRKKGRRGGTDTQYF. CDR3 nucleotides: TGTGCCAGCAGAAAAAAAGGGCGACGGGGGGGCACAGATACGCAGTATTTT.

A note on this clone: Other DNA sequences within the sample encode an identical CDR3. The V call is TRBV6-4, the J call TRBJ2-7, with 7 bases identical to TRBD2. V shed 2 bases, J shed 6 bases, and the junction held 4 bases outside the gene matches. Per the germline V gene, CDR1 is MRHNA and CDR2 is SNTAGT. The CDR3 is 13 residues long. Here the CDR3 reads CASSDRTGGEQYF. In DNA form, the CDR3 reads TGTGCCAGCAGTGACCGCACGGGGGGCGAGCAGTACTTC.

In nucleotides, the CDR3 is TGTGCCAGCAGTTACAATAACTATGGCTACACCTTC. Encoded protein: CASSYNNYGYTF. The rearrangement uses TRBV6-2 or TRBV6-3 and TRBJ1-2; no reliable D call. CDR3 size: 12 residues. V gave up 2 bases and J gave up 1 base, with 2 bases separating them. The germline V gene has CDR1 MNHEY and CDR2 SVGEGT.

The CDR3 DNA is TGTGCCAGCAGTACCGGGACTAGCGGGGGGCAAAGCACAGATACGCAGTATTTT. Translating it yields CASSTGTSGGQSTDTQYF. The rearrangement links TRBV6-2 or TRBV6-3 to TRBJ2-3, with 15 positions matching TRBD2. The germline V gene encodes CDR1 MNHEY and CDR2 SVGEGT. V lost 5 bases, J lost 0 bases, and 6 bases stayed unmatched. CDR3 size: 18 residues.

The chain has TRBV7-9 and TRBJ2-2, with 7 bases lining up with TRBD1. The CDR3 covers 15 residues. The V segment lost 1 base and the J segment 1 base; nucleotides outside the gene matches: 0. Germline V CDR1 and CDR2: SEHNR, FQNEAQ (reference sequence). The DNA for the CDR3 is TGTGCCAGCAGCTTAGGGGACAGGAACACCGGGGAGCTGTTTTTT. It yields the protein CASSLGDRNTGELFF.

The rearrangement joins TRBV5-4 to TRBJ1-1; possible D gene TRBD1, 6 bases. Germline CDR1 SGHNT, CDR2 YYREEE (reference sequence). Deletions cut 1 base from V and 3 bases from J, with 10 bases between. The CDR3 extends over 14 amino acids. Here the CDR3 reads CASSLRGGDTEAFF. The CDR3, as DNA: TGTGCCAGCAGCTTGAGGGGGGGCGACACTGAAGCTTTCTTT.

V is TRBV29-1 and J is TRBJ1-1, with a tentative D call TRBD1 (5 bases). The CDR3 loop spans 14 amino acids. Trimming cost V 3 bases and J 3 bases, with 14 bases left between them. Germline CDR1 SQVTM, CDR2 ANQGSEA. The CDR3 DNA is TGCAGCGTTGAGTCGGGGACGAAGGACACTGAAGCTTTCTTT. Protein sequence: CSVESGTKDTEAFF.

V gene TRBV9 combines with J gene TRBJ1-6; D not resolved. Germline assignment: CDR1 SGDLS and CDR2 YYNGEE. V lost 3 bases to trimming and J lost 6 bases, with 13 bases between them. CDR3 size: 15 residues. The CDR3 is CASSEGDLINSPLHF. CDR3 coding DNA: TGTGCCAGCAGCGAGGGAGACCTTATTAATTCACCCCTCCACTTT.

This chain links TRBV11-3 with TRBJ2-1, with D possibly being TRBD2 (6 bases). Between the trimmed V and J ends, which lost 0 bases and 6 bases, there was a span of 24 bases. The CDR3 is made up of 19 amino acids. Germline CDR1 and CDR2: SGHNT and YENEEA. DNA of the CDR3: TGTGCCAGCAGCTTAGATAAGTGGGGACTTTCAGGGAACAGCAATGAGCAGTTCTTC. This encodes CASSLDKWGLSGNSNEQFF.